Described below is a single T cell receptor beta chain sequence and its context. In its sample, this clone was seen a few times. This receptor's antigen is unknown. Base qualities were left out, and no much larger clone turns up one base away. Library construction relied on the immunoSEQ multiplex PCR assay. RNA was extracted from all samples and reverse transcribed into cDNA as template for TCR sequencing. First-strand cDNA was synthesized with SuperScript III using a 2:1 mix of oligo-dT and random hexamers. A synthetic immune receptor repertoire was used to assess amplification bias, and residual bias was removed computationally. On the authors' methods: After raw reads were preprocessed to remove errors, the CDR3 was defined following IMGT conventions as running from the conserved cysteine to phenylalanine. Clonality was computed by normalizing Shannon entropy by log2 of the number of productive unique TCRs and subtracting the result from 1. Scalp TCRbeta sequences were cross-referenced with sorted blood CD4 and CD8 repertoires so that the CD4 or CD8 identity of scalp clones could be inferred. The source is immuneACCESS, and TCRdb retained only in-frame sequences with V and J called. Part of the clones is not carried over; for the studies checked, unresolved V genes explain less than half of this, and the remainder is unexplained. V and J calls and clone size are copied from that table; D and trimming were computed from the DNA. The sample table contains roughly 150,000 clones; only one count was recorded for roughly 44% of them. The ten largest clonotypes hold around 7% of the sample.

This entry is derived from a study of CD8+ T cells in alopecia areata (dated by TCRdb to between 2018 and 2020). Study-wide context: The treated patients took part in an open-label pilot trial in which moderate-to-severe alopecia areata was treated with oral tofacitinib at 5 to 10 mg twice daily. Patients stayed on tofacitinib for 6 to 18 months and then had 6 months of follow-up off drug so that delayed response and recurrence could be assessed. In both human patients and the C3H/HeJ mouse model, the study applied high-throughput TCRbeta sequencing to look at T cell clonal expansion in alopecia areata. Human TCRbeta sequencing covered scalp tissue and sorted CD4+ and CD8+ peripheral blood T cells from patchy and totalis/universalis alopecia areata patients and healthy controls. Biopsies were taken from tofacitinib-treated patients at baseline and again at 4 and 24 weeks into treatment, and several of those patients also had a later scalp biopsy. Clonality in the scalp was compared among normal scalp (n=4), patchy alopecia areata scalp (n=8), and alopecia totalis/universalis scalp (n=8). RNA was obtained with the PAXgene miRNA kit for fixed scalp, the miRNeasy kit for PBMCs, and the RNeasy kit for mouse skin. immunoSEQ multiplex PCR using 35 Vbeta forward primers and 13 Jbeta reverse primers was used to amplify TCRbeta CDR3 regions.

From alopecia areata patients, peripheral blood was collected along with lesional scalp punch biopsies. PBMCs were isolated by density centrifugation and stained for CD3, CD4 and CD8, after which CD4+ and CD8+ T cells were sorted on a FACSAria. Study-level results and caveats: Unlike mouse skin, which is dominated by gammadelta T cells, normal human skin has resident alphabeta T cells that are also sequenced, and this complicates analysis of the scalp TCR repertoire. TCR sequences shared between patients were less clear than in mice, possibly partly because of HLA diversity in the patient population. Compared with normal scalp, lesional scalp, particularly in alopecia totalis/universalis, had higher clonality and more expanded CD8+ clones, which suggests antigenic drive.

This TCR derives from a human donor with alopecia areata. Sequenced material: CD4+ T cells sorted from blood.

The CDR3 amino acid sequence is: CASSPYSGIRGEQFF. The sequenced DNA: TGTGCCAGCAGCCCTTATAGCGGGATCCGTGGGGAGCAGTTCTTC. The V and J genes are TRBV11-1 and TRBJ2-1, with 8 bases matching TRBD2. Via the germline V gene (reference sequence), CDR1 is SGHAT and CDR2 FQDESV. The germline V end is reduced by 5 bases and the J end by 10 bases; junction bases left unmatched: 13. The cysteine opens and the phenylalanine closes a CDR3 of 15 amino acids. The CDR3 DNA has 45 bases and is translated from base 1.